The 13 T cell receptor beta chains reported below all come from one sample, sequenced in a study of OX40 agonist ivuxolimab in advanced cancers. Data came from immunoSEQ multiplex PCR; TCRdb stores just in-frame clones and leaves some out. The sample shows 45,000 to 50,000 clones, 80% to 90% of them seen only once. The starting material was CD4+ or CD8+ T cells sorted from blood, obtained in a trial of the OX40 agonist ivuxolimab. All receptors derive from an adult with an advanced solid tumor such as melanoma, head and neck, liver or kidney cancer.

The CDR3 reads CASSRGQGGETQYF. CDR3 DNA sequence: TGTGCCAGCAGCCGCGGACAGGGAGGAGAGACCCAGTACTTC. The chain carries TRBV7-3 and TRBJ2-5, with 8 bases aligning to TRBD1. CDR3 length: 14 residues. Germline V gene sequence: CDR1 SGHTA, CDR2 FQGTGA. V trimming: 5 bases; J trimming: 4 bases; junction bases outside the gene matches: 6. The full variable domain, rest sourced from reference TRBV7-3 and TRBJ2-5, is GAGVSQTPSNKVTEKGKYVELRCDPISGHTALYWYRQSLGQGPEFLIYFQGTGAADDSGLPNDRFFAVRPEGSVSTLKIQRTERGDSAVYLCASSRGQGGETQYFGPGTRLLVL.

The V and J genes are TRBV4-2 and TRBJ2-7; possibly TRBD1 or TRBD2 for D (6 bases each). The germline CDR1 and CDR2 sequences are LGHNA and YNFKEQ. V lost 0 bases, J lost 7 bases, and 22 bases lay in between. This CDR3 spans 17 amino acids. This chain's CDR3 is CASSQELSGAPMYEQYF. The CDR3 DNA is TGTGCCAGCAGCCAAGAATTATCGGGGGCCCCTATGTATGAGCAGTACTTC.

V is TRBV11-3 and J is TRBJ2-6; D tentatively fits TRBD1 or TRBD2 (5 bases each). In germline, CDR1 is SGHNT, CDR2 YENEEA. V lost 5 bases, J lost 1 base, and 15 bases lay in between. CDR3 length: 17 residues. CDR3 amino acids: CASSPRPRESGANVLTF. CDR3 DNA sequence: TGTGCCAGCAGCCCCCGGCCCAGGGAGTCTGGGGCCAACGTCCTGACTTTC.

The rearrangement links TRBV7-9 to TRBJ2-3; the D is unclear. CDR1 is SEHNR and CDR2 is FQNEAQ in the germline V gene (reference sequence). Trimming removed 1 base from V and 0 bases from J, with 8 bases in between. The CDR3 loop spans 15 amino acids. The CDR3 coding sequence is TGTGCCAGCAGCTTAGAGGCCTTTAGCACAGATACGCAGTATTTT. It specifies CASSLEAFSTDTQYF.

This clone has a single count. The rearrangement links TRBV28 to TRBJ2-7; perhaps TRBD1 as D (5 bases). V lost 8 bases and J lost 6, with 11 bases in between. CDR1 is MDHEN and CDR2 is SYDVKM in the germline V gene. The length of the CDR3 is 11 residues. The CDR3 DNA reads TGTGCCAGCCAGGGCTCTCGCGAGCAGTACTTC. Translated, it gives CASQGSREQYF.

The chain is built from TRBV9 and TRBJ2-1; no reliable D call. Germline CDR1 and CDR2: SGDLS and YYNGEE. This CDR3 region has 12 residues. Trimming stripped 3 bases from V and 9 bases from J, with 10 bases between. In nucleotides, the CDR3 is TGTGCCAGCAGCGAAGTCGTTGGTGAGCAGTTCTTC. Translated, it gives CASSEVVGEQFF.

The chain joins TRBV5-4 to TRBJ1-4; D gene ambiguous. Germline V gene sequence: CDR1 SGHNT, CDR2 YYREEE (reference sequence). The CDR3 is made up of 15 amino acids. V was shortened by 5 bases and J by 0 bases, with 11 bases between the two germline ends. This CDR3 is CASSPSGATNEKLFF. As DNA, the CDR3 is TGTGCCAGCAGTCCCTCCGGGGCAACTAATGAAAAACTGTTTTTT.

This chain joins TRBV18 and TRBJ1-1; D uncertain. CDR3 length: 15 amino acids. Germline V gives CDR1 KGHSH, CDR2 LQKENI. V was clipped by 2 bases and J by 3 bases, with 13 bases between them. Written as DNA, the CDR3 is TGTGCCAGCTCACCAGTCGCAGTCGGAGACACTGAAGCTTTCTTT. Its protein product is CASSPVAVGDTEAFF.

The rearrangement links TRBV30 to TRBJ2-2; D not certain. The germline V and J ends were trimmed by 6 bases and 7 bases, with 12 bases remaining between them. The CDR3 covers 12 residues. CDR1 is GTSNPN, CDR2 SVGIG, per germline (reference sequence). CDR3 in DNA: TGTGCCTGCATAGGACGTGGCGGGGAGCTGTTTTTT. This gives the protein CACIGRGGELFF.

This clone was observed a single time. The CDR3 here is CASSYKPDTQYF. In DNA, the CDR3 is TGTGCCAGCAGTTACAAGCCGGATACGCAGTATTTT. The rearrangement uses TRBV6-6 and TRBJ2-3; D is unresolved. CDR1 and CDR2 (germline): MNHNY, SVGAGI (reference sequence). The CDR3 loop spans 12 amino acids. Trimming removed 2 bases from V and 6 bases from J, with 6 bases in between.

The chain combines TRBV6-5 with TRBJ1-1; tentatively, D is TRBD1 (5 bases). This CDR3 region has 14 residues. Deletions cut 2 bases from V and 7 bases from J, with 14 bases between. In germline, CDR1 is MNHEY, CDR2 SVGAGI. CDR3 DNA: TGTGCCAGCAGTTACCGCGACAGATGGTATGAAGCTTTCTTT. Translation gives CASSYRDRWYEAFF.

This rearrangement joins TRBV2 to TRBJ2-2; the D gene is possibly TRBD1 (5 bases). CDR3 length equals 12 residues. The V gene lost 6 bases and the J gene lost 7 bases, with 9 bases spanning the gap. The V gene's germline CDR1 is SNHLY and CDR2 FYNNEI. The CDR3 loop is CASRVGVGELFF. The CDR3 nucleotides read TGTGCCAGCAGGGTAGGGGTCGGGGAGCTGTTTTTT. The full variable domain, with the rest looked up from reference TRBV2 and TRBJ2-2, is EPEVTQTPSHQVTQMGQEVILRCVPISNHLYFYWYRQILGQKVEFLVSFYNNEISEKSEIFDDQFSVERPDGSNFTLKIRSTKLEDSAMYFCASRVGVGELFFGEGSRLTVL.

The chain is built from TRBV11-3 and TRBJ2-7, with D possibly being TRBD2 (6 bases). There are 17 residues in the CDR3. Germline V CDR1 and CDR2: SGHNT, YENEEA. V dropped 6 bases and J dropped 0 bases, with 21 bases sitting between them. CDR3 sequence reads: CASSPPWGGPSSYEQYF. The CDR3 region has the DNA TGTGCCAGCAGTCCCCCTTGGGGAGGCCCGAGCTCCTACGAGCAGTACTTC.